The rows below give T cell receptor beta chains drawn from one sample of a study of blood T cell repertoires in COVID-19. This table comes from immunoSEQ multiplex PCR, and its TCRdb copy is limited to in-frame clones, with some not included. The table shows some 230,000 clones, with around 81% occurring only once. Sequencing used peripheral blood. The origin of the receptors is a woman between 25 and 40 years old who had recovered from COVID-19. CDR3s include the opening cysteine and the closing phenylalanine or tryptophan. The D gene is left open where the match is weak. Only some rows state a clone size, as once, few, many or a class for expanded clones.

cdr3_aa cdr3_nt d_call v_call clone_size j_call
CASSLAGRAASYNEQFF TGCGCCAGCAGCTTGGCTGGCCGAGCGGCTTCCTACAATGAGCAGTTCTTC - TRBV5-1 - TRBJ2-1
CASSVGEGDRGAPARWGEQFF TGTGCCAGCAGCGTAGGGGAAGGGGACAGGGGTGCGCCAGCTCGGTGGGGTGAGCAGTTCTTC TRBD1 TRBV9 - TRBJ2-1
CASSSTGAVLTF TGCGCCAGCAGCTCAACAGGGGCCGTCCTGACTTTC TRBD1 TRBV5-1 - TRBJ2-6
CASSYSSAAHTGELFF TGTGCCAGCAGTTACTCTAGCGCGGCCCACACCGGGGAGCTGTTTTTT - TRBV6-5 - TRBJ2-2
CASSMRDNEQFF TGTGCCAGTAGTATGCGGGACAATGAGCAGTTCTTC - TRBV19 - TRBJ2-1
CASSNTRASTDTQYF TGTGCCAGCAGTAACACTAGGGCCTCGACAGATACGCAGTATTTT - TRBV6-2/TRBV6-3 - TRBJ2-3
CSVEDGGTSGRVYNEQFF TGCAGCGTTGAAGATGGAGGGACTAGCGGGAGGGTTTACAATGAGCAGTTCTTC TRBD2 TRBV29-1 - TRBJ2-1
CASSLRVREGDTQYF TGTGCCAGCAGCTTAAGGGTGCGGGAGGGAGATACGCAGTATTTT TRBD2 TRBV11-2 - TRBJ2-3
CASSLPGQGAVGYTF TGTGCCAGCAGCCTACCTGGACAGGGAGCGGTAGGCTACACCTTC TRBD1 TRBV28 - TRBJ1-2
CASSLRQGFNQPQHF TGTGCCAGCAGTTTACGGCAGGGGTTTAATCAGCCCCAGCATTTT - TRBV28 - TRBJ1-5
CASSRDASSGRGEETQYF TGTGCCAGCAGCCGAGACGCGTCTAGCGGGAGGGGGGAAGAGACCCAGTACTTC TRBD2 TRBV4-2 many TRBJ2-5
CASRKDRYGGYTF TGTGCCAGCAGGAAAGACAGATATGGTGGCTACACCTTC - TRBV7-3 - TRBJ1-2
CASSSLALEAFF TGTGCCAGCAGTTCTCTAGCCCTTGAAGCTTTCTTT - TRBV28 - TRBJ1-1
CATSEWTSGRGADTQYF TGTGCCACCAGTGAGTGGACTAGCGGGAGAGGCGCAGATACGCAGTATTTT TRBD2 TRBV24-1 - TRBJ2-3
CASSFDRGRYEQYF TGTGCCAGCAGCTTCGACAGGGGAAGGTACGAGCAGTACTTC TRBD1 TRBV7-9 - TRBJ2-7
CASSLDGKQETQYF TGTGCCAGCAGCTTAGACGGGAAACAAGAGACCCAGTACTTC - TRBV7-2 - TRBJ2-5
CATSDRAANTGELFF TGTGCCACCAGTGATAGAGCGGCTAACACCGGGGAGCTGTTTTTT - TRBV24-1 - TRBJ2-2
CATSGAREQFF TGTGCCACCAGTGGAGCACGGGAGCAGTTCTTC - TRBV24-1 - TRBJ2-1
CSVVAGLSYNEQFF TGCAGCGTTGTGGCAGGTCTATCCTACAATGAGCAGTTCTTC - TRBV29-1 - TRBJ2-1
CASRNRGLGNIQYF TGTGCCAGCAGGAACAGGGGGCTCGGAAACATTCAGTACTTC TRBD1 TRBV6-5 - TRBJ2-4
CASSQGGQANGYEQYF TGTGCCAGCAGCCAAGGGGGGCAGGCCAACGGCTACGAGCAGTACTTC - TRBV14 - TRBJ2-7
CASSQVSLNTEAFF TGCGCCAGCAGCCAAGTATCCTTGAACACTGAAGCTTTCTTT - TRBV4-1 - TRBJ1-1
CASSQLAKNIQYF TGTGCCAGCAGCCAACTAGCCAAAAACATTCAGTACTTC - TRBV3-1/TRBV3-2 few TRBJ2-4
CASSLRTGSTDTQYF TGTGCCAGCAGTCTACGGACAGGATCCACAGATACGCAGTATTTT TRBD1 TRBV5-4 - TRBJ2-3
CASSQAAGGTEAFF TGCGCCAGCAGCCAAGCGGCAGGGGGCACTGAAGCTTTCTTT TRBD1 TRBV4-1 - TRBJ1-1
CASSFSTGGGQAKNIQYF TGTGCCAGCAGCTTTTCCACTGGGGGCGGGCAAGCCAAAAACATTCAGTACTTC - TRBV11-2 - TRBJ2-4
CASSWGRLGNEQFF TGTGCCAGCAGCTGGGGGCGGCTCGGCAATGAGCAGTTCTTC - TRBV7-3 few TRBJ2-1
CASSPSGQRASGANVLTF TGTGCCAGCTCACCATCAGGGCAGCGGGCCTCTGGGGCCAACGTCCTGACTTTC - TRBV18 - TRBJ2-6
CASSLAQGNSPLHF TGTGCCAGCAGCTTAGCGCAGGGTAATTCACCCCTCCACTTT - TRBV7-9 - TRBJ1-6
CATPRGAGETQYF TGTGCCACCCCCCGTGGGGCAGGCGAGACCCAGTACTTC - TRBV7-2 - TRBJ2-5
CATSDFPGSPGEQFF TGTGCCACCAGTGATTTCCCAGGTTCCCCCGGTGAGCAGTTCTTC - TRBV24-1 - TRBJ2-1
CASRSLSFGGSYNEQFF TGTGCCAGCAGGTCCCTGTCGTTCGGCGGGAGTTACAATGAGCAGTTCTTC TRBD2 TRBV28 - TRBJ2-1
CASSISGSRTDTQYF TGTGCCAGCAGCATAAGCGGGAGCAGGACAGATACGCAGTATTTT TRBD2 TRBV5-4 once TRBJ2-3
CASYLTGGLTGELFF TGTGCCAGCTATTTGACAGGGGGCCTGACCGGGGAGCTGTTTTTT TRBD1 TRBV3-1/TRBV3-2 once TRBJ2-2
CASSLEGNYGYTF TGTGCCAGCAGTTTAGAGGGAAACTATGGCTACACCTTC - TRBV28 - TRBJ1-2
CAWSVRIWGESNSPLHF TGTGCCTGGAGTGTAAGGATATGGGGAGAGAGTAATTCACCCCTCCACTTT - TRBV30 - TRBJ1-6
CASSQDVVAGVYEQYF TGTGCCAGCAGCCAAGATGTAGTAGCGGGAGTTTACGAGCAGTACTTC TRBD2 TRBV4-2 - TRBJ2-7
CASSQDNRDTEAFF TGTGCCAGCAGCCAAGATAACAGGGACACTGAAGCTTTCTTT - TRBV3-1/TRBV3-2 - TRBJ1-1
CASSPIAVFSSYEQYF TGTGCCAGTAGTCCCATAGCGGTCTTTAGCTCCTACGAGCAGTACTTC - TRBV19 - TRBJ2-7
CASRGGGSYEQYF TGTGCCAGCAGGGGGGGAGGGTCCTACGAGCAGTACTTC TRBD2 TRBV6-6 - TRBJ2-7
CASSPVRTGELFF TGTGCCAGTAGTCCCGTCCGCACCGGGGAGCTGTTTTTT - TRBV19 - TRBJ2-2
CASSSGVTYEQYF TGTGCCAGCAGTTCGGGGGTAACCTACGAGCAGTACTTC - TRBV27 - TRBJ2-7
CASSPLGGETQYF TGCGCCAGCAGCCCCCTAGGAGGTGAGACCCAGTACTTC - TRBV5-1 - TRBJ2-5
CASSLDRGNYGYTF TGCGCCAGCAGCCTCGACAGGGGAAACTATGGCTACACCTTC TRBD1 TRBV5-1 - TRBJ1-2
CSAKTGVNNYGYTF TGCAGCGCAAAGACAGGGGTCAACAACTATGGCTACACCTTC TRBD1 TRBV29-1 - TRBJ1-2